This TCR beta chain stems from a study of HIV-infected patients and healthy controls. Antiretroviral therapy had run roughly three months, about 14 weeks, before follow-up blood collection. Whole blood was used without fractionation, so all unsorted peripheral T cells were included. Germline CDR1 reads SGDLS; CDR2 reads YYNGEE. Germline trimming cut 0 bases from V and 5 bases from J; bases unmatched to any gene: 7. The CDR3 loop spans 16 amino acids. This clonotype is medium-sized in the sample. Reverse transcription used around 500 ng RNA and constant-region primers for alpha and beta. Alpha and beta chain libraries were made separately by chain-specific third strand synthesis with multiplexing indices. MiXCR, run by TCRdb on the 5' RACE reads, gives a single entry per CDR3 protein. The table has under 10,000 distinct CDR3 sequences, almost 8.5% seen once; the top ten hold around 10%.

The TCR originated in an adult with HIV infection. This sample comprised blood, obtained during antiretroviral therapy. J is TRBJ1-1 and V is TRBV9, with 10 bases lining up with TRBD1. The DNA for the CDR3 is TGTGCCAGCAGCGTAGGAGACAGGGGGCGCGATACTGAAGCTTTCTTT. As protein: CASSVGDRGRDTEAFF.